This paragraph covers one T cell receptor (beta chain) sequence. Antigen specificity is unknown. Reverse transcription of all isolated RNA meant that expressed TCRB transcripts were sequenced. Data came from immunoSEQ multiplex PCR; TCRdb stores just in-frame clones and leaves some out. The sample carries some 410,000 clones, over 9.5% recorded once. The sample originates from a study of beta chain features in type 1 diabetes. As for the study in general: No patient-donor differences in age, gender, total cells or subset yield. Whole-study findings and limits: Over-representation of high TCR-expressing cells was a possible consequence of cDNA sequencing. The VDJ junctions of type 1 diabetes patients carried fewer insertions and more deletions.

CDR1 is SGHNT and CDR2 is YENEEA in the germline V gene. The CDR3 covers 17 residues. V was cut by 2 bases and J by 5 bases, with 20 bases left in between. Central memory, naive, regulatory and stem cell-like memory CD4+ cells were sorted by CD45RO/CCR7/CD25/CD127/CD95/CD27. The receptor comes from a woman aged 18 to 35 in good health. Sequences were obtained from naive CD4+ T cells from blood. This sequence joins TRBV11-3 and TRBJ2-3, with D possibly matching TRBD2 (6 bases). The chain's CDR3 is CASSLQSGQRPKDTQYF. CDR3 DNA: TGTGCCAGCAGCTTACAAAGCGGGCAGAGACCTAAAGATACGCAGTATTTT.